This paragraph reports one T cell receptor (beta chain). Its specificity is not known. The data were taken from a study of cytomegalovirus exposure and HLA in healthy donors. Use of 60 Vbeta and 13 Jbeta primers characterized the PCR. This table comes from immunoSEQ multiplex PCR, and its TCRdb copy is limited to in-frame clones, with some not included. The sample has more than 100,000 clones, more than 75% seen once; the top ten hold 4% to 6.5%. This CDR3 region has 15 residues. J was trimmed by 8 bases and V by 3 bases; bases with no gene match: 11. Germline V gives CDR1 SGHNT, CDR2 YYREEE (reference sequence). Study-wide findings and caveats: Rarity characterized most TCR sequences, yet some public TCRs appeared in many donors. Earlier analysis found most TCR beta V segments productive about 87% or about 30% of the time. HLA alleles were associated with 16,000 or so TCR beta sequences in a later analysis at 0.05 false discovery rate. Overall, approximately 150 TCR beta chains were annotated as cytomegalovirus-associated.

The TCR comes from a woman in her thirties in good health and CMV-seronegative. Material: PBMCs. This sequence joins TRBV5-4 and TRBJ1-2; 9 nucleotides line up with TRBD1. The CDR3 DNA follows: TGTGCCAGCAGCTCGGGGGACAGGGACTTGCTCGGCTACACCTTC. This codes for CASSSGDRDLLGYTF.